This record covers a single T cell receptor beta chain. Its antigen is currently unknown. The data originate from a study of OX40 agonist ivuxolimab in advanced cancers. Across the study: Dose-escalation patients suffered from hepatocellular carcinoma, melanoma, renal cell or head and neck cancer.

Patients had blood sampled at baseline and again on cycle 4 day 1 and cycle 7 day 1. The CDR3 spans 13 residues. Trimming shortened V by 2 bases and J by 6 bases, and 10 bases separated the two germline ends. Germline CDR1 and CDR2: SNHLY and FYNNEI. Some clones are missing from TCRdb's copy, which holds only in-frame ones; the method was immunoSEQ multiplex PCR. Among about 58,000 clones listed, approximately 88% were seen once. Study-wide findings and caveats: Among patients with partial responses at 0.1-3.0 mg/kg, clonal expansion was among the lowest.

The TCR comes from an adult with an advanced solid tumor such as melanoma, head and neck, liver or kidney cancer. This material consisted of CD4+ or CD8+ T cells sorted from blood, taken in a trial of the OX40 agonist ivuxolimab. The J gene is TRBJ1-1, the V gene TRBV2; no clear D gene. CDR3 DNA: TGTGCCAGCAGTGAACGTCAGGCCGCTGAAGCTTTCTTT. Translating it yields CASSERQAAEAFF.